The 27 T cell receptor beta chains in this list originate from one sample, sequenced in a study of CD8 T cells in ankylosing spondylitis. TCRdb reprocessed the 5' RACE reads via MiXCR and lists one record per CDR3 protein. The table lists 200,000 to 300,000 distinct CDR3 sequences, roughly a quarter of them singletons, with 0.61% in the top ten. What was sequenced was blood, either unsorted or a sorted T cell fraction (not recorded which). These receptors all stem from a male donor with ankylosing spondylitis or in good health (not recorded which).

The CDR3 loop reads CASSESVRGVGNEQFF. In DNA form, the CDR3 reads TGCGCCAGCAGTGAAAGTGTCAGGGGAGTAGGCAATGAGCAGTTCTTC. The chain carries TRBV10-1 and TRBJ2-1; D may be TRBD1 (6 bases). This CDR3 has 16 residues. V was clipped by 3 bases and J by 6 bases, with 18 bases between them. Germline assignment: CDR1 WNHNN and CDR2 SYGVQD (reference sequence).

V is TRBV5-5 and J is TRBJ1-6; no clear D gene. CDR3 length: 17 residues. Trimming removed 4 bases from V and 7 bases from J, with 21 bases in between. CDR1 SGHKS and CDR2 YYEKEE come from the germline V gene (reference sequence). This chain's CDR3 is CASSRSGSTVPNSPLHF. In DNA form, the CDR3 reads TGTGCCAGCAGCCGGTCGGGCAGCACAGTACCCAATTCACCCCTCCACTTT.

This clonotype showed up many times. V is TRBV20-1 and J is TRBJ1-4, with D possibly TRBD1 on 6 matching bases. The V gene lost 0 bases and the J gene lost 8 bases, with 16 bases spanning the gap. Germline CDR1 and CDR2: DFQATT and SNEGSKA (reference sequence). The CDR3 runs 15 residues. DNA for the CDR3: TGCAGTGCTAGAGATTTTCGGGAGGGGGGAGAAAAACTGTTTTTT. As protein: CSARDFREGGEKLFF.

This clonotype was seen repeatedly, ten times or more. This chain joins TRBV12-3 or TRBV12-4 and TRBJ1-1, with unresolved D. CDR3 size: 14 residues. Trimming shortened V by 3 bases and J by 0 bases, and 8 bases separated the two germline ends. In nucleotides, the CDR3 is TGTGCCAGCAGTTTCGCGGGCATGAACACTGAAGCTTTCTTT. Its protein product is CASSFAGMNTEAFF.

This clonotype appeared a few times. DNA for the CDR3: TGTGCCACCAGTGATTCCGATCAGCCCCAGCATTTT. This translates into CATSDSDQPQHF. The chain is built from TRBV24-1 and TRBJ1-5; no reliable D call. The CDR3 is 12 amino acids. V lost 2 bases and J lost 5, with 3 bases in between. Germline V gene sequence: CDR1 KGHDR, CDR2 SFDVKD.

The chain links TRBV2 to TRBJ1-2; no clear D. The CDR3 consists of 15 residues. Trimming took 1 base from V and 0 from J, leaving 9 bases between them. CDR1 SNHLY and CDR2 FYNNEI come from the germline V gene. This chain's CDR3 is CASSEVGGPNYGYTF. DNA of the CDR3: TGTGCCAGCAGTGAAGTAGGCGGACCTAACTATGGCTACACCTTC. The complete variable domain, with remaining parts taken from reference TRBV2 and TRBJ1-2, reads EPEVTQTPSHQVTQMGQEVILRCVPISNHLYFYWYRQILGQKVEFLVSFYNNEISEKSEIFDDQFSVERPDGSNFTLKIRSTKLEDSAMYFCASSEVGGPNYGYTFGSGTRLTVV.

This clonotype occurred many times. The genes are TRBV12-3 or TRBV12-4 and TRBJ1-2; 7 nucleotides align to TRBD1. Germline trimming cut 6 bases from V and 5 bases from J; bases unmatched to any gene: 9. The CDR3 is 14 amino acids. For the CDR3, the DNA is TGTGCCAGCAGCCTCTCAGGGGGACGGTATGGCTACACCTTC. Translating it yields CASSLSGGRYGYTF.

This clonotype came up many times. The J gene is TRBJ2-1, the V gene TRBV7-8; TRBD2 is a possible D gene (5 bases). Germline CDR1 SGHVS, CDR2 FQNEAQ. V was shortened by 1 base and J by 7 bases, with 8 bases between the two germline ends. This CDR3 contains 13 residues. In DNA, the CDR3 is TGTGCCAGCAGCTTAGTTCGGGGTAATGAGCAGTTCTTC. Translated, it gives CASSLVRGNEQFF.

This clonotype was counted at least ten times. This CDR3 reads CASSFIGGKQETQYF. CDR3 DNA: TGTGCCAGCAGCTTCATTGGGGGGAAACAAGAGACCCAGTACTTC. The chain has TRBV7-3 and TRBJ2-5; possible D gene TRBD2, 6 bases. The V gene lost 3 bases and the J gene lost 2 bases, with 13 bases spanning the gap. Germline V lookup: CDR1 SGHTA, CDR2 FQGTGA. There are 15 residues in the CDR3.

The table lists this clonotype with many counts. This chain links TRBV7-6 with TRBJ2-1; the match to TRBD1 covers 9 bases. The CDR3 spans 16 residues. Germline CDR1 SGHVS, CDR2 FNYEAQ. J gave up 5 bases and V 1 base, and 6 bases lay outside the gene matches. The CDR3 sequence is CASSLVGTGPNNEQFF. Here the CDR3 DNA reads TGTGCCAGCAGCTTAGTCGGGACAGGGCCTAACAATGAGCAGTTCTTC.

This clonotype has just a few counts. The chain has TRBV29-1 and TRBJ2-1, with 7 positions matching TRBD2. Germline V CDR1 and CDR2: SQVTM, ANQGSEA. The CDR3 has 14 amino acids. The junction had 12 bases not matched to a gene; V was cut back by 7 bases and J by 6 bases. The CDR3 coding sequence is TGCAGCGCCCAAGGGCGGGGGAAATCCAATGAGCAGTTCTTC. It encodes CSAQGRGKSNEQFF.

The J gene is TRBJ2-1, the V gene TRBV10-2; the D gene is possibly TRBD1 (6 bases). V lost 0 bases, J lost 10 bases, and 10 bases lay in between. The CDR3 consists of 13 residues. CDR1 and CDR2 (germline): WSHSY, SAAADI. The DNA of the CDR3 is TGCGCCAGCAGTGAGTCGTCGAGGGGGGAGCAGTTCTTC. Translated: CASSESSRGEQFF.

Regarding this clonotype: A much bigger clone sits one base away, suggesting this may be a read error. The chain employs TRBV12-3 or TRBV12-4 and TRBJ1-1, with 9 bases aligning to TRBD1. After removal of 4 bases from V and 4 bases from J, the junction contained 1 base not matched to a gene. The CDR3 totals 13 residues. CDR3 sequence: CASSSTGGTEAFF. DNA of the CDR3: TGTGCCAGCAGTTCGACAGGGGGCACTGAAGCTTTCTTT.

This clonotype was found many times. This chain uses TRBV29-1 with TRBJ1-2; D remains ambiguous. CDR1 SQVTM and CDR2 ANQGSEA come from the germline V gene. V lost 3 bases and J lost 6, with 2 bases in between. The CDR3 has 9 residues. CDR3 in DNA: TGCAGCGTTGATGATGGCTACACCTTC. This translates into CSVDDGYTF.

The CDR3 is CASSGGRVTYEQYF. The CDR3 DNA sequence: TGCGCCAGCAGCGGTGGCAGGGTCACCTACGAGCAGTACTTC. This chain links TRBV5-1 with TRBJ2-7, with D perhaps TRBD1 (5 bases). The CDR3 loop spans 14 amino acids. Germline-derived CDR1 and CDR2 are SGHRS and YFSETQ. V lost 4 bases to trimming and J lost 2 bases, with 13 bases between them.

DNA for the CDR3: TGTGCCAGCAGTACTTCATCCGGGACAGGGAGATACGAGCAGTACTTC. This gives the protein CASSTSSGTGRYEQYF. The chain employs TRBV6-5 and TRBJ2-7; 9 bases map to TRBD1. Trimming at V came to 5 bases and at J to 4 bases, leaving 12 bases not matched to a gene. CDR1 is MNHEY and CDR2 is SVGAGI in the germline V gene. This CDR3 has 16 residues.

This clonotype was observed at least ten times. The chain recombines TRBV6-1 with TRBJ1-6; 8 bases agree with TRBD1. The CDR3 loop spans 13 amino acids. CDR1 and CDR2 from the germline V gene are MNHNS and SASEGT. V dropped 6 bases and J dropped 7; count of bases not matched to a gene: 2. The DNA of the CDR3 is TGTGCCAGCAGGGACAGGGAGAATTCACCCCTCCACTTT. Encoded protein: CASRDRENSPLHF.

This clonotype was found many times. The CDR3 nucleotides read TGCAGTGCTAGACAGGGGATTTACAATGAGCAGTTCTTC. Its protein product is CSARQGIYNEQFF. The chain joins TRBV20-1 to TRBJ2-1; perhaps TRBD1 as D (6 bases). In germline, CDR1 is DFQATT, CDR2 SNEGSKA (reference sequence). The V gene lost 2 bases and the J gene lost 4 bases, with 9 bases spanning the gap. This CDR3 is built from 13 residues.

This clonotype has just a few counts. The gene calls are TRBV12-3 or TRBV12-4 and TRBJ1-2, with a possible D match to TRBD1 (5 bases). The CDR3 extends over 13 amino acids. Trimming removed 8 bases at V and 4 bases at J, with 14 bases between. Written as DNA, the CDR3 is TGTGCCAGCCAAAAAAACGGGGGCTATGGCTACACCTTC. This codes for CASQKNGGYGYTF.

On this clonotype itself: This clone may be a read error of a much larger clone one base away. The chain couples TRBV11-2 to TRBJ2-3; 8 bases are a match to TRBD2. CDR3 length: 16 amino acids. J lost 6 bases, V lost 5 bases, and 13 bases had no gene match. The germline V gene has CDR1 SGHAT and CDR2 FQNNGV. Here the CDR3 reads CASSPLTSVGPDTQYF. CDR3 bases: TGTGCCAGCAGCCCTTTGACTAGCGTGGGGCCTGATACGCAGTATTTT. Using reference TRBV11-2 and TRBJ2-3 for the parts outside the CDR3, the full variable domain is EAGVAQSPRYKIIEKRQSVAFWCNPISGHATLYWYQQILGQGPKLLIQFQNNGVVDDSQLPKDRFSAERLKGVDSTLKIQPAKLEDSAVYLCASSPLTSVGPDTQYFGPGTRLTVL.

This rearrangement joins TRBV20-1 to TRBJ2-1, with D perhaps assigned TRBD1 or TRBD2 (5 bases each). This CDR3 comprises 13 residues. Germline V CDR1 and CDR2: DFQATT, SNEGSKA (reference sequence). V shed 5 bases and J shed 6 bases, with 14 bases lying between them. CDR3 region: CSAGGHTRNEQFF. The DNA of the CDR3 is TGCAGTGCTGGAGGACACACTCGCAATGAGCAGTTCTTC.

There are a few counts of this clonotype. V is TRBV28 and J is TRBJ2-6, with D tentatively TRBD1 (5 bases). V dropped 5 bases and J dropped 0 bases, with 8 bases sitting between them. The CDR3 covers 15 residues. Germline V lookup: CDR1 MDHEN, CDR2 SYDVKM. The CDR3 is CASSERGSGANVLTF. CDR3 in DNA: TGTGCCAGCAGTGAAAGGGGCTCTGGGGCCAACGTCCTGACTTTC.

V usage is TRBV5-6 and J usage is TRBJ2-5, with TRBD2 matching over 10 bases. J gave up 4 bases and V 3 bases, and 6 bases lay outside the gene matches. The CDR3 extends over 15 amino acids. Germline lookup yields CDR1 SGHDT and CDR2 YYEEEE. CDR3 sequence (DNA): TGTGCCAGCAGCTCCACTAGCGGGGACAGAGAGACCCAGTACTTC. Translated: CASSSTSGDRETQYF.

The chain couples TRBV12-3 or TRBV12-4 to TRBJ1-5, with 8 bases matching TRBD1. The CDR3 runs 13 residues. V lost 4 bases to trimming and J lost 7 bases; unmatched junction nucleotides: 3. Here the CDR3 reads CASSWAGGQPQHF. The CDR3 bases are TGTGCCAGCAGTTGGGCAGGGGGCCAGCCCCAGCATTTT.

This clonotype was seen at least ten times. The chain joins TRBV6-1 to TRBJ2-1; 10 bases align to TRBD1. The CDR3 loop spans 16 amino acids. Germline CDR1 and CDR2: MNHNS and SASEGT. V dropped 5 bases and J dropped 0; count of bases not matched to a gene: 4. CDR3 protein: CASSRTGGSSYNEQFF. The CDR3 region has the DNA TGTGCCAGCAGTAGGACAGGGGGGAGCTCCTACAATGAGCAGTTCTTC.

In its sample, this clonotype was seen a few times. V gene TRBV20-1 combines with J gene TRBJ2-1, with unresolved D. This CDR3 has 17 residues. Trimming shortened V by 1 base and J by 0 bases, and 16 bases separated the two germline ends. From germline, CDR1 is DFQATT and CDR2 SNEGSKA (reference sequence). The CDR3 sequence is CSARALGRLSSYNEQFF. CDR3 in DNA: TGCAGTGCTAGAGCCCTAGGTCGGCTGTCCTCCTACAATGAGCAGTTCTTC.

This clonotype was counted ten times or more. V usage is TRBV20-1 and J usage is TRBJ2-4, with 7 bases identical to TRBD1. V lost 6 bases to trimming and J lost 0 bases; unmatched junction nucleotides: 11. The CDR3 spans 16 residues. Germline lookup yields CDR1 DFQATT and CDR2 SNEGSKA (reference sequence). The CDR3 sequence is CSASGQAHLAKNIQYF. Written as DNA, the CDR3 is TGCAGTGCCAGCGGACAGGCTCACTTAGCCAAAAACATTCAGTACTTC.